Each of the 7 T cell receptor beta chains below was sequenced from the same sample in a study of cytomegalovirus exposure and HLA in healthy donors. Amplification used 60 Vbeta primers and 13 Jbeta primers. Some clones are missing from TCRdb's copy, which holds only in-frame ones; the method was immunoSEQ multiplex PCR. The table records about 110,000 clones, around 72% of them present only once. Sequencing was carried out using PBMCs. Every receptor here comes from a male donor in good health and CMV-seronegative.

This clone has a single count. The chain has TRBV9 and TRBJ2-3; TRBD2 agrees at 8 bases. V gave up 8 bases and J gave up 5 bases; unmatched junction bases: 10. The CDR3 loop spans 14 amino acids. Germline values: CDR1 SGDLS, CDR2 YYNGEE. In DNA, the CDR3 is TGTGCCAGTGCCTATGAGGCGGGAGGAGATACGCAGTATTTT. Its translation: CASAYEAGGDTQYF. Full variable domain (rest looked up from reference TRBV9 and TRBJ2-3): DSGVTQTPKHLITATGQRVTLRCSPRSGDLSVYWYQQSLDQGLQFLIQYYNGEERAKGNILERFSAQQFPDLHSELNLSSLELGDSALYFCASAYEAGGDTQYFGPGTRLTVL.

The chain joins TRBV7-8 to TRBJ2-7, with TRBD2 matching over 8 bases. CDR3 length: 16 residues. The trim removed 5 bases at V and 6 bases at J, leaving 15 bases unmatched. Germline CDR1 reads SGHVS; CDR2 reads FQNEAQ. CDR3 nucleotide sequence: TGTGCCAGCAGCACACGGCCGGGAGGGCCCTTCTCCGAGCAGTACTTC. Its protein product is CASSTRPGGPFSEQYF.

This clone was observed a few times. This chain uses TRBV2 with TRBJ1-2, with D unclear. CDR1 is SNHLY, CDR2 FYNNEI, per germline. Trimming shortened V by 6 bases and J by 7 bases, and 18 bases separated the two germline ends. There are 14 residues in the CDR3. CDR3 bases: TGTGCCAGCAGAGGCTTTACAGCCTCGCGTGGCTACACCTTC. Protein: CASRGFTASRGYTF.

About this clone: In the same sample, other DNA sequences code for this CDR3. V is TRBV25-1 and J is TRBJ2-2; no firm D call. This CDR3 has 12 residues. The V gene's germline CDR1 is MGHDK and CDR2 SYGVNS. The V end lost 6 bases, the J end lost 5 bases, and 7 bases lay between the germline ends. The CDR3 nucleotides are TGTGCCAGCAGCCAACTTACCGGGGAGCTGTTTTTT. This codes for CASSQLTGELFF.

This clone has just a few counts. The chain joins TRBV6-1 to TRBJ2-5; D may be TRBD1 (6 bases). This CDR3 has 16 residues. CDR1 MNHNS and CDR2 SASEGT come from the germline V gene. Trimming cost V 4 bases and J 1 base, with 16 bases left between them. In DNA form, the CDR3 reads TGTGCCAGCAGTGGGAGAGGGACACCTTTCCAAGAGACCCAGTACTTC. It is translated as CASSGRGTPFQETQYF.

For the CDR3, the DNA is TGTGCCAGCACCCTCTCTAGCGGGGTCTACAATGAGCAGTTCTTC. Amino acids: CASTLSSGVYNEQFF. The rearrangement uses TRBV7-3 and TRBJ2-1; 9 bases are a match to TRBD2. The V gene end was trimmed by 7 bases and the J gene end by 3 bases; junction bases not matched to a gene: 7. The V gene's germline CDR1 is SGHTA and CDR2 FQGTGA. This CDR3 is built from 15 residues.

This chain uses TRBV5-1 with TRBJ1-2, with a weak D call TRBD1 (5 bases). The ends were cut back, 0 bases at V and 2 bases at J, with 8 bases in the middle. The CDR3 sequence is 14 residues long. Germline V gene lookup returns CDR1 SGHRS and CDR2 YFSETQ. The chain's CDR3 is CASSLGGENYGYTF. The CDR3 DNA reads as TGCGCCAGCAGCTTGGGGGGGGAAAACTATGGCTACACCTTC.